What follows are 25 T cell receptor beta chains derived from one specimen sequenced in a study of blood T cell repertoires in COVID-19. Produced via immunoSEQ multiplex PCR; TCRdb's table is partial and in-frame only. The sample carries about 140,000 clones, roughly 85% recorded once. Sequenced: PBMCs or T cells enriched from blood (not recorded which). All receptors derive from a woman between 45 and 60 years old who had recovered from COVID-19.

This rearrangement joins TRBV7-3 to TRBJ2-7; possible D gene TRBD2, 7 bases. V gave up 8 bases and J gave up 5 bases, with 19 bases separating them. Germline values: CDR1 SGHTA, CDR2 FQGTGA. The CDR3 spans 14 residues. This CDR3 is CASSPEGGFHEQYF. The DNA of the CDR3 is TGTGCCAGCTCCCCGGAGGGGGGGTTCCACGAGCAGTACTTC.

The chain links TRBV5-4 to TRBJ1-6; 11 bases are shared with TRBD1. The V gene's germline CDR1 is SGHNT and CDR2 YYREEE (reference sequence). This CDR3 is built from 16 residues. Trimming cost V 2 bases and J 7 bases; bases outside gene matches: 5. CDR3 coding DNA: TGTGCCAGCAGCTTCGGACAGGGGGCGCAAAATTCACCCCTCCACTTT. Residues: CASSFGQGAQNSPLHF.

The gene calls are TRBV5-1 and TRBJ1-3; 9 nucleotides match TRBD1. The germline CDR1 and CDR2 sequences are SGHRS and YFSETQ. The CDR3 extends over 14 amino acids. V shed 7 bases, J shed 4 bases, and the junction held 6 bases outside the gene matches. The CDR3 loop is CASQPGQGGNTIYF. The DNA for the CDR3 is TGCGCCAGCCAACCGGGACAGGGCGGAAACACCATATATTTT.

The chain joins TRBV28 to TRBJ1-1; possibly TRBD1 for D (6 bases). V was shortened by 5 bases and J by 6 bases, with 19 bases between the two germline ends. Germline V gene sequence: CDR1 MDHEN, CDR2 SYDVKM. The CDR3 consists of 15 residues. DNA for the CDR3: TGTGCCAGCAGTCTCTCCTCCACAGGGAAGGCTGAAGCTTTCTTT. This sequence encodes CASSLSSTGKAEAFF.

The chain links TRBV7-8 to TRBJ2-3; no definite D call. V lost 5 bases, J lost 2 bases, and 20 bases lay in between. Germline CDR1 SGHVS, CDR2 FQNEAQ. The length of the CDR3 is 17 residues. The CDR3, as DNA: TGTGCCAGCAGCCCAAGAGTTGTCGGTACCGACACAGATACGCAGTATTTT. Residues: CASSPRVVGTDTDTQYF.

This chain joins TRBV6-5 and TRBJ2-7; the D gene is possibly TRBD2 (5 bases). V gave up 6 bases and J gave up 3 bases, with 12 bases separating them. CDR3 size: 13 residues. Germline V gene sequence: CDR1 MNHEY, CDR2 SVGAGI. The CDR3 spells CASSYREFYEQYF. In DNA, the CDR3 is TGTGCCAGCAGCTACCGGGAATTCTACGAGCAGTACTTC.

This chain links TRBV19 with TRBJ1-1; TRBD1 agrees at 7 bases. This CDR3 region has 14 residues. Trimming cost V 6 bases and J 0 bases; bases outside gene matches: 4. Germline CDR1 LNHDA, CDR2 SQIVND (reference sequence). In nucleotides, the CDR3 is TGTGCCAGTAGAGGGGACAGTCTGAACACTGAAGCTTTCTTT. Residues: CASRGDSLNTEAFF.

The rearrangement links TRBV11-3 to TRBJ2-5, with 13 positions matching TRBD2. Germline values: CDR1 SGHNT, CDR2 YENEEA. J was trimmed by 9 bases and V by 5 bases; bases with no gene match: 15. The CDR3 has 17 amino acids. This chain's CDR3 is CASSPWTSGGPNLAQYF. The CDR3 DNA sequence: TGTGCCAGCAGCCCTTGGACTAGCGGGGGCCCTAATTTGGCCCAGTACTTC.

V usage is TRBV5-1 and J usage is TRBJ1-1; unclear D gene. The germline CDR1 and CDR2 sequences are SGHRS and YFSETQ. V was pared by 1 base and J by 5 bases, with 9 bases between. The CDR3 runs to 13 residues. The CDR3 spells CASSLSHGTEAFF. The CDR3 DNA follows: TGCGCCAGCAGCTTGTCCCACGGGACTGAAGCTTTCTTT.

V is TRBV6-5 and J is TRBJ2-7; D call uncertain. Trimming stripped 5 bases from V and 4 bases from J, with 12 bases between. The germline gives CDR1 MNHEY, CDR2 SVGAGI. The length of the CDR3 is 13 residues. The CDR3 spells CASSRETTYEQYF. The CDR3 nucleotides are TGTGCCAGCAGTAGAGAGACGACTTACGAGCAGTACTTC.

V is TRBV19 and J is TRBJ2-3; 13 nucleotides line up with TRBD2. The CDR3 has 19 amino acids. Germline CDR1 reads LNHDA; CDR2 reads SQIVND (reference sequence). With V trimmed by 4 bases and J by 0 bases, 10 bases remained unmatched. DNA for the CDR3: TGTGCCAGTAGTACATGGACTAGCGGGAGACCCGCTAGCACAGATACGCAGTATTTT. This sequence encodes CASSTWTSGRPASTDTQYF.

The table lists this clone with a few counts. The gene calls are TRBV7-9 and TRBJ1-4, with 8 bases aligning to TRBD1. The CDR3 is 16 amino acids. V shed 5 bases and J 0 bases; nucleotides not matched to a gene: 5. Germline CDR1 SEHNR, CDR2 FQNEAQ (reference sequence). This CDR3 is CASSPGQGATNEKLFF. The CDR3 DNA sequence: TGTGCCAGCAGCCCCGGACAGGGTGCAACTAATGAAAAACTGTTTTTT.

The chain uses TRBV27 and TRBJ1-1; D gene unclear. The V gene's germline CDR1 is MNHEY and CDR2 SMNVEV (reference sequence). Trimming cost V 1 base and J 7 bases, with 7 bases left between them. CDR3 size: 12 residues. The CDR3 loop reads CASSLLGSEAFF. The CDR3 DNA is TGTGCCAGCAGTTTATTGGGGAGTGAAGCTTTCTTT.

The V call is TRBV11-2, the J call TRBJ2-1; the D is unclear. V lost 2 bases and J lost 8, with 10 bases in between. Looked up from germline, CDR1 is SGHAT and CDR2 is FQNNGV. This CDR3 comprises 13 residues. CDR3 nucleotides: TGTGCCAGCAGCTTAATTCCTCAGGATGAGCAGTTCTTC. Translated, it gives CASSLIPQDEQFF.

The CDR3 here is CASSVVSGRGADTQYF. CDR3 sequence (DNA): TGTGCCAGCAGCGTCGTGAGCGGGAGAGGCGCAGATACGCAGTATTTT. The chain links TRBV9 to TRBJ2-3; 8 bases fit TRBD2. This CDR3 has 16 amino acids. Germline-derived CDR1 and CDR2 are SGDLS and YYNGEE. J was trimmed by 4 bases and V by 2 bases; bases with no gene match: 9.

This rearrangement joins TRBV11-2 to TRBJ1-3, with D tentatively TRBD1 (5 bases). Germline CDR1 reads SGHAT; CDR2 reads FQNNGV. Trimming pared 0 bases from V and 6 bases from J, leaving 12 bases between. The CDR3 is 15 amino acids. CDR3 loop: CASSLEGRGANTIYF. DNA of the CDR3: TGTGCCAGCAGCTTAGAGGGGCGGGGAGCAAACACCATATATTTT.

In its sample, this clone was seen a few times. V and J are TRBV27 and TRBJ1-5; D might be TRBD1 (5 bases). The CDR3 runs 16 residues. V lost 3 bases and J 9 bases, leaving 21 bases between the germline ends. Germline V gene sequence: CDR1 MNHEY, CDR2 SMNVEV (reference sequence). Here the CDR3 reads CASSLTAGLPASPQHF. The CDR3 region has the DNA TGTGCCAGCAGTTTGACAGCTGGGCTCCCCGCGTCGCCCCAGCATTTT.

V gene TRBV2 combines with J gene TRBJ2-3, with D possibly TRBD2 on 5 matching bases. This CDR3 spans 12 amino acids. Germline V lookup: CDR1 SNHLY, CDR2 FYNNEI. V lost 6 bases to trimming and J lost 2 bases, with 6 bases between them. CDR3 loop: CASRADTDTQYF. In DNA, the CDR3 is TGTGCCAGCAGAGCGGACACAGATACGCAGTATTTT. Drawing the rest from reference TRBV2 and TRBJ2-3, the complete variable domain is EPEVTQTPSHQVTQMGQEVILRCVPISNHLYFYWYRQILGQKVEFLVSFYNNEISEKSEIFDDQFSVERPDGSNFTLKIRSTKLEDSAMYFCASRADTDTQYFGPGTRLTVL.

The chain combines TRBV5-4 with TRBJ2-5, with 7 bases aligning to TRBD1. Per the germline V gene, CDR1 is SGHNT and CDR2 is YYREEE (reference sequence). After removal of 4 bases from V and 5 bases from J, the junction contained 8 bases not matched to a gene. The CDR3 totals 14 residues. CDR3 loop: CASSPGQRGETQYF. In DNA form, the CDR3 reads TGTGCCAGCAGCCCGGGACAGCGCGGCGAGACCCAGTACTTC. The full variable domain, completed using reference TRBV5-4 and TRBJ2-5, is ETGVTQSPTHLIKTRGQQVTLRCSSQSGHNTVSWYQQALGQGPQFIFQYYREEENGRGNFPPRFSGLQFPNYSSELNVNALELDDSALYLCASSPGQRGETQYFGPGTRLLVL.

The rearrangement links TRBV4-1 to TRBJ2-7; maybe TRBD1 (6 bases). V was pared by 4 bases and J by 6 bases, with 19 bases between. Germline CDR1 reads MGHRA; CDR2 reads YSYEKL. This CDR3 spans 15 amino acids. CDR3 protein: CASSLKIEGVGEQYF. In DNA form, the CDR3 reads TGCGCCAGCAGCCTAAAAATTGAGGGGGTGGGCGAGCAGTACTTC.

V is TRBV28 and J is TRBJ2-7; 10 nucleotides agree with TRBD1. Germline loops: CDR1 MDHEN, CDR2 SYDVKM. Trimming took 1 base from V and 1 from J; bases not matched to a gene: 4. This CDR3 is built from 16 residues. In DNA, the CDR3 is TGTGCCAGCAGTTTATCGGGACAGGGGCTGTCCTACGAGCAGTACTTC. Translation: CASSLSGQGLSYEQYF. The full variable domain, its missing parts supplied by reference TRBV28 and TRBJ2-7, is DVKVTQSSRYLVKRTGEKVFLECVQDMDHENMFWYRQDPGLGLRLIYFSYDVKMKEKGDIPEGYSVSREKKERFSLILESASTNQTSMYLCASSLSGQGLSYEQYFGPGTRLTVT.

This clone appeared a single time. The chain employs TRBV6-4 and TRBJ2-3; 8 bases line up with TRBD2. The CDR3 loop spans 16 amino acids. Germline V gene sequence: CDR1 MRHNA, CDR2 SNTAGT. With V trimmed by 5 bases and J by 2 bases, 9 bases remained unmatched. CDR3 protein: CASSTKKREPTDTQYF. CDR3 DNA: TGTGCCAGCAGTACGAAAAAGCGGGAGCCCACAGATACGCAGTATTTT.

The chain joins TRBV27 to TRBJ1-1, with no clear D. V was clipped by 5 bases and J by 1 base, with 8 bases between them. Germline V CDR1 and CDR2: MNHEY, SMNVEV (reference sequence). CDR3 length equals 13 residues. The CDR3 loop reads CASSPRGNTEAFF. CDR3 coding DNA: TGTGCCAGCAGTCCCCGGGGGAACACTGAAGCTTTCTTT.

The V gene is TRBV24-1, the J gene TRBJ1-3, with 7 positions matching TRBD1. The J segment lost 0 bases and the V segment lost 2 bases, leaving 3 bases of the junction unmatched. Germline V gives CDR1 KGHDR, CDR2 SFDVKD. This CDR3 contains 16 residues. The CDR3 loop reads CATSDSGQISGNTIYF. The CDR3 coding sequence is TGTGCCACCAGTGATTCGGGACAGATCTCTGGAAACACCATATATTTT.

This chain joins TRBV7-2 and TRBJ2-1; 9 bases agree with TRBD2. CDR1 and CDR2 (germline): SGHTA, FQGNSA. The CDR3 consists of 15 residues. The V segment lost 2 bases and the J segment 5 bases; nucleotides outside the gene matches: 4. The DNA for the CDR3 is TGTGCCAGCAGCTTAAGAAGCGGGGGGAACAATGAGCAGTTCTTC. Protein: CASSLRSGGNNEQFF.